A single T cell receptor (beta chain) is shown here with its context. Clones were sequenced by immunoSEQ multiplex PCR, and TCRdb holds only the in-frame ones, with some missing. The table has 70,000 to 75,000 clones, roughly 80% seen once. This CDR3 has 14 residues. J gave up 9 bases and V 2 bases, and 2 bases lay outside the gene matches. Germline V lookup: CDR1 GTSNPN, CDR2 SVGIG (reference sequence). This specimen belongs to a study of blood T cell repertoires in COVID-19. Turning to the study itself: Both acute and convalescent COVID-19 samples were obtained from the United States, Italy and Spain. Sample material is recorded as cDNA or gDNA derived from T cells, B-cell-depleted T cells, or PBMCs.

The genes are TRBV30 and TRBJ2-1; 15 bases agree with TRBD2. Input material: peripheral blood. This TCR derives from a woman aged 55-75 years with acute or convalescent COVID-19. The CDR3 spells CAWSTGLAGGEQFF. The CDR3 DNA follows: TGTGCCTGGAGTACGGGACTAGCGGGGGGTGAGCAGTTCTTC.